This T cell receptor beta chain is drawn from a study of blood T cell repertoires in COVID-19. Study-level background: T cells, B-cell-depleted T cells, or PBMCs provided the cDNA or gDNA that served as material.

Germline V gene sequence: CDR1 MNHEY, CDR2 SMNVEV (reference sequence). This CDR3 has 13 residues. The junction had 5 bases not matched to a gene; V was cut back by 5 bases and J by 5 bases. Generated by immunoSEQ multiplex PCR, the TCRdb table keeps only in-frame clones and is missing some. The sample shows 200,000 to 300,000 clones, roughly 80% of them seen only once. This clone has only one observation. This specimen includes other DNA sequences encoding the same CDR3. This sequence originates from an older woman with active or convalescent COVID-19. V is TRBV27 and J is TRBJ1-1, with 7 bases that match TRBD1. The sequenced sample consisted of peripheral blood. CDR3 in amino acids: CASSEQGRTEAFF. The CDR3 nucleotides read TGTGCCAGCAGTGAACAGGGGCGGACTGAAGCTTTCTTT.